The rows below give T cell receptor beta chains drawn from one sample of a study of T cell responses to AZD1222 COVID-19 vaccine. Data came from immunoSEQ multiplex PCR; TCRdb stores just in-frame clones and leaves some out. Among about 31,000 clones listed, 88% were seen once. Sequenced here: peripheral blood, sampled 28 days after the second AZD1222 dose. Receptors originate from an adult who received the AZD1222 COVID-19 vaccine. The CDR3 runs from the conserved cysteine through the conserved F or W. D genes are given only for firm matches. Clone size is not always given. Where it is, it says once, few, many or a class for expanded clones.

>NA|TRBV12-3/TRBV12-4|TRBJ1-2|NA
CASSFSGAYGYTF
TGTGCCAGCAGTTTTTCAGGTGCCTATGGCTACACCTTC
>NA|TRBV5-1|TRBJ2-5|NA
CASSPAAAEQETQYF
TGCGCCAGCAGTCCAGCGGCGGCAGAGCAAGAGACCCAGTACTTC
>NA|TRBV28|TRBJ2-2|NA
CASSLQVAGELFF
TGTGCCAGCAGTTTACAAGTGGCCGGGGAGCTGTTTTTT
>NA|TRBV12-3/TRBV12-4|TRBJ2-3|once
CASSLGTLQYF
TGTGCCAGCAGTTTAGGGACACTGCAGTATTTT
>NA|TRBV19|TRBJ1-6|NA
CASSIDSSYNSPLHF
TGTGCCAGTAGTATAGATAGCTCCTATAATTCACCCCTCCACTTT
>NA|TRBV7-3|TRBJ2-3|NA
CASSLDWTDTQYF
TGTGCCAGCAGCTTGGACTGGACAGATACGCAGTATTTT
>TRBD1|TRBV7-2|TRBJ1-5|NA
CASSQTGNNQPQHF
TGTGCCAGCAGCCAGACAGGGAACAATCAGCCCCAGCATTTT
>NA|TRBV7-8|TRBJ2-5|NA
CASKGSQETQYF
TGTGCCAGCAAGGGCAGTCAAGAGACCCAGTACTTC
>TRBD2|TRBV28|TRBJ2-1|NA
CASSVTSTTYNEQFF
TGTGCCAGCAGTGTGACTAGCACAACTTACAATGAGCAGTTCTTC
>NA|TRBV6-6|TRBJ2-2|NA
CASSRPLGRFGTGELFF
TGTGCCAGCAGTCGACCCTTAGGACGGTTCGGCACCGGGGAGCTGTTTTTT
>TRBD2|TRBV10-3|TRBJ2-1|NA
CAISGRGGVSYNEQFF
TGTGCCATCAGTGGGCGGGGGGGCGTCTCCTACAATGAGCAGTTCTTC
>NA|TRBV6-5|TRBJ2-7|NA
CASSYSRSYEQYF
TGTGCCAGCAGTTACTCGCGCTCCTACGAGCAGTACTTC
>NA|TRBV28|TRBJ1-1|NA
CASSLVAEMNTEAFF
TGTGCCAGCAGTTTAGTGGCAGAGATGAACACTGAAGCTTTCTTT
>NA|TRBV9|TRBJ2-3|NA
CASTVGQRSTDTQYF
TGTGCCAGCACCGTAGGCCAGCGGAGCACAGATACGCAGTATTTT
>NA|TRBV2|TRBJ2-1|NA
CASSTYSYNEQFF
TGTGCCAGCAGTACTTACTCCTACAATGAGCAGTTCTTC
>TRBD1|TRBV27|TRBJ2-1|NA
CASSVDRADEQFF
TGTGCCAGCAGTGTCGACAGGGCCGATGAGCAGTTCTTC
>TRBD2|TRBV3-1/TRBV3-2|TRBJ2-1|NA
CASSQMEAGGLNEQFF
TGTGCCAGCAGCCAAATGGAAGCGGGGGGGCTCAATGAGCAGTTCTTC
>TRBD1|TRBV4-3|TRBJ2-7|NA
CASSWGTGALYEQYF
TGCGCCAGCAGCTGGGGGACAGGGGCCCTCTACGAGCAGTACTTC
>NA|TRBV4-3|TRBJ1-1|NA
CASSQWAGDAEAFF
TGCGCCAGCAGCCAATGGGCGGGGGACGCTGAAGCTTTCTTT
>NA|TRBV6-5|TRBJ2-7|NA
CASTQSGGRTYEQYF
TGTGCCAGCACTCAGTCCGGGGGCCGTACCTACGAGCAGTACTTC
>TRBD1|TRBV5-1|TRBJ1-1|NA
CASSLNRGKGTEAFF
TGCGCCAGCAGCTTAAACAGGGGCAAGGGGACTGAAGCTTTCTTT
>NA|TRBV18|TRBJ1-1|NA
CASSPPGGAGTEAFF
TGTGCCAGCTCACCACCTGGAGGGGCGGGAACTGAAGCTTTCTTT
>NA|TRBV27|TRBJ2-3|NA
CASRLGPGTDTQYF
TGTGCCAGCAGGCTAGGGCCTGGGACAGATACGCAGTATTTT
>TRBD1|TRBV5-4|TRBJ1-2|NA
CASSAGGAGGDYGYTF
TGTGCCAGCAGTGCTGGAGGGGCAGGGGGCGACTATGGCTACACCTTC
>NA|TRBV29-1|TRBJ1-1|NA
CSVELGRPNTEAFF
TGCAGCGTTGAATTGGGCAGGCCGAACACTGAAGCTTTCTTT
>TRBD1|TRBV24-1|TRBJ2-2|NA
CATSAGRGRTGELFF
TGTGCCACCAGTGCAGGCAGGGGGAGAACCGGGGAGCTGTTTTTT
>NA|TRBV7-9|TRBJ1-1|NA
CASSTEYGTGGNTEAFF
TGTGCCAGCAGCACGGAATATGGGACGGGTGGGAACACTGAAGCTTTCTTT
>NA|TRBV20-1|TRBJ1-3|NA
CSARRADSIYF
TGCAGTGCTAGACGTGCGGACTCCATATATTTT